The T cell receptor beta chain described here comes from a study of shared clonotypes between healthy human individuals. The study's findings and limits: Sharing across four donors was highest in naive CD4 (roughly 5%) and lowest in memory CD8 (about 0.4%).

Concerning this clone itself: The antigen is not known. Other DNA variants within this sample encode the same CDR3.

Selected positively for CCR7 and CD45RO-negative, naive CD8 cells excluded terminally differentiated effector memory CD45RA+ cells. Methods used by the authors: ImmunoSEQ gave junction-only sequences without quality scores, so filtering differed. The data were produced by immunoSEQ multiplex PCR, yet TCRdb's version contains in-frame clones alone and is incomplete. D and trimming come from the DNA, and the V and J calls and clone size come from that table. Of approximately 840,000 clones in the sample, approximately 96% were seen once. This CDR3 comprises 12 residues. V dropped 2 bases and J dropped 6 bases, with 8 bases sitting between them. Germline CDR1 is KGHSH and CDR2 is LQKENI.

The V gene is TRBV18, the J gene TRBJ2-7; possible D gene TRBD2, 5 bases. The sample taken for sequencing was naive CD8+ T cells sorted from blood. This TCR came from a man under 40 in good health. This chain's CDR3 is CASSPTSGEQYF. The CDR3 nucleotides are TGTGCCAGCTCACCAACTAGTGGCGAGCAGTACTTC.